This entry lists 9 T cell receptor beta chains sequenced from one sample in a study of metastatic and nonmetastatic thyroid tumors. TCRdb reprocessed the PCR reads using MiXCR. The table lists 26,000 or so clones, about 3.9% of them singletons. Every patient was untreated before thyroid surgery. Sequencing input: blood. All receptors come from a male donor with papillary thyroid cancer or a benign thyroid nodule (not recorded which). Some clones in this sample may be carry-over from other donors' samples.

This clone is medium-sized within its sample. This chain connects TRBV6-2 or TRBV6-3 to TRBJ1-2; D call uncertain. Germline V gives CDR1 MNHEY, CDR2 SVGEGT. The CDR3 has 13 amino acids. V lost 0 bases and J lost 8, with 10 bases in between. The CDR3 sequence is CASSYSPGLGYTF. The DNA for the CDR3 is TGTGCCAGCAGTTACTCTCCAGGCCTCGGCTACACCTTC.

The chain recombines TRBV19 with TRBJ2-2; the match to TRBD1 covers 7 bases. Germline V CDR1 and CDR2: LNHDA, SQIVND (reference sequence). V was clipped by 3 bases and J by 2 bases; unmatched bases: 9. The CDR3 contains 17 residues. As DNA, the CDR3 is TGTGCCAGTAGTATTTCGTCCGGGACAGTTAACACCGGGGAGCTGTTTTTT. It translates to CASSISSGTVNTGELFF.

This clone has a handful of counts. Here the CDR3 omits its conserved ending phenylalanine or tryptophan, so a read error is the likely source. This chain links TRBV19 with TRBJ2-7; D perhaps matches TRBD1 (6 bases). CDR1 is LNHDA, CDR2 SQIVND, per germline (reference sequence). CDR3 length equals 14 residues. CDR3 region: CDSSPGVEPPEQYS. Written as DNA, the CDR3 is TGTGACAGTAGTCCAGGGGTCGAGCCCCCCGAGCAGTACTCC.

This clone is medium-sized in the sample. The chain uses TRBV7-2 and TRBJ2-7; tentative D call: TRBD1 (5 bases). The ends were cut back, 6 bases at V and 4 bases at J, with 7 bases in the middle. Looked up from germline, CDR1 is SGHTA and CDR2 is FQGNSA. CDR3 length: 11 amino acids. CDR3 bases: TGTGCCAGCAGTCCAGGGTACGAGCAGTACTTC. This encodes CASSPGYEQYF.

This sequence joins TRBV19 and TRBJ2-2; 7 bases agree with TRBD1. V lost 3 bases to trimming and J lost 7 bases; unmatched junction nucleotides: 11. The germline CDR1 and CDR2 sequences are LNHDA and SQIVND (reference sequence). The CDR3 is 16 amino acids. The CDR3 loop is CASSMRGLVGSGELFF. The CDR3 DNA follows: TGTGCCAGTAGTATGAGGGGGCTGGTCGGCAGCGGGGAGCTGTTTTTT.

This clone was seen more than once but under ten times. The genes are TRBV6-4 and TRBJ2-1; D call uncertain. The V gene's germline CDR1 is MRHNA and CDR2 SNTAGT. V gave up 8 bases and J gave up 6 bases, with 17 bases separating them. The CDR3 is made up of 14 amino acids. The CDR3 region is CASALSNSGNEQFF. CDR3 nucleotides: TGTGCCAGCGCCCTCTCTAATTCGGGCAATGAGCAGTTCTTC.

This clone appeared many times. The gene calls are TRBV27 and TRBJ1-1; D is unclear. The germline V and J ends were trimmed by 2 bases and 3 bases, with 10 bases remaining between them. The CDR3 covers 14 residues. Germline CDR1 MNHEY, CDR2 SMNVEV (reference sequence). CDR3 sequence: CASSLGLFDTEAFF. In nucleotides, the CDR3 is TGTGCCAGCAGTTTAGGCTTATTCGACACTGAAGCTTTCTTT.

This clone is medium-sized in the sample. The V and J genes are TRBV28 and TRBJ2-7; D gene uncertain. V lost 3 bases and J lost 3, with 12 bases in between. Germline V gene data show CDR1 as MDHEN and CDR2 as SYDVKM. CDR3 size: 14 residues. The CDR3 bases are TGTGCCAGCAGTTTTTTTCCCAGAAGCTACGAGCAGTACTTC. Amino acid sequence: CASSFFPRSYEQYF.

This clone counts as medium-sized. The rearrangement links TRBV6-1 to TRBJ2-1; 9 nucleotides match TRBD2. This CDR3 contains 13 residues. Germline V CDR1 and CDR2: MNHNS, SASEGT. Trimming took 8 bases from V and 8 from J; bases not matched to a gene: 7. The CDR3 loop reads CASVAAGGDEQFF. In DNA form, the CDR3 reads TGTGCCAGCGTGGCGGCGGGAGGGGATGAGCAGTTCTTC.